Included here is one T cell receptor (beta chain) sequence, with context. The junction does not match germline at one end; this may be a read error. Repertoires were generated with immunoSEQ multiplex PCR, while TCRdb's copy carries only in-frame clones and drops some. Among some 70,000 clones, roughly 92% were seen once, and the ten largest hold roughly 2.1%. The sample belongs to a study of T cell changes during pregnancy in multiple sclerosis. The TCR originated in a female donor in good health, enrolled as a control in a pregnancy study. This specimen consisted of peripheral blood, obtained in the second trimester of pregnancy.

Here the CDR3 reads CASSYSTGQNTEAFF. Written as DNA, the CDR3 is TGTGCCAGCAGTTACTCTACGGGACAGAACACTGAAGCTTTCTTT. The gene calls are TRBV6-4 and TRBJ1-1; TRBD1 might be the D (6 bases). The CDR3 consists of 15 residues. Germline V gene sequence: CDR1 MRHNA, CDR2 SNTAGT.